These T cell receptor beta chains were read from a single sample in a study of Ad26.COV2.S vaccination and SARS-CoV-2 variants. Profiling relied on immunoSEQ multiplex PCR, and the TCRdb table lists in-frame clones only, not all of them. The sample yields around 340,000 clones, about 89% seen once. Material: peripheral blood, obtained in a trial of Ad26.COV2.S vaccine versus placebo. These receptor sequences come from a person aged 18-65 years who received the Ad26.COV2.S COVID-19 vaccine or a placebo. Both conserved end residues are part of each CDR3. The D gene is left open where the match is weak. Some rows mark clone size as missing; the rest say once, few, many or name a class of expanded clone.

CDR3aa,CDR3nt,v_gene,j_gene,d_gene,abundance
CASSASLRQGVRETQYF,TGTGCCAGCAGTGCCAGCTTGAGGCAGGGGGTCAGGGAGACCCAGTACTTC,TRBV2,TRBJ2-5,TRBD1,.
CASSQERQGGKSAFF,TGCGCCAGCAGCCAAGAGCGACAGGGAGGGAAGTCGGCTTTCTTT,TRBV4-1,TRBJ1-1,TRBD1,.
CASSFGQNTGELFF,TGTGCCAGCAGCTTCGGCCAGAACACCGGGGAGCTGTTTTTT,TRBV11-2,TRBJ2-2,.,.
CASSIGQFSGNTIYF,TGTGCCAGTAGTATCGGACAGTTCTCTGGAAACACCATATATTTT,TRBV19,TRBJ1-3,.,.
CASSLTGQGGYEQYF,TGTGCCAGCTCACTTACGGGACAGGGGGGGTACGAGCAGTACTTC,TRBV18,TRBJ2-7,TRBD1,few
CATSRESGGLAENYEQYF,TGTGCCACCAGCAGAGAGTCGGGAGGTCTAGCGGAGAACTACGAGCAGTACTTC,TRBV15,TRBJ2-7,TRBD2,.
CASSVVGSGNTEAFF,TGTGCCAGCAGCGTAGTGGGCTCGGGGAACACTGAAGCTTTCTTT,TRBV9,TRBJ1-1,.,.
CSVGERAYNEQFF,TGCAGCGTTGGGGAACGGGCGTACAATGAGCAGTTCTTC,TRBV29-1,TRBJ2-1,.,.
CASSSASRNEKLFF,TGTGCCAGCAGCTCGGCCTCCCGAAATGAAAAACTGTTTTTT,TRBV7-9,TRBJ1-4,.,.
CASTRINYGYTF,TGTGCCAGCACCCGAATTAACTATGGCTACACCTTC,TRBV7-8,TRBJ1-2,.,.
CASSLLAEHYNEQFF,TGCGCCAGCAGCCTTCTAGCGGAACACTACAATGAGCAGTTCTTC,TRBV5-1,TRBJ2-1,TRBD2,.
CSAGRGDTDTQYF,TGCAGCGCGGGGCGGGGGGATACAGATACGCAGTATTTT,TRBV29-1,TRBJ2-3,TRBD2,once
CASSLEAEGRGYTF,TGTGCCAGCAGCTTAGAAGCCGAGGGTCGTGGCTACACCTTC,TRBV7-2,TRBJ1-2,.,.
CASSLARSREAFF,TGCGCCAGCAGCTTGGCGCGGAGTCGGGAAGCTTTCTTT,TRBV5-1,TRBJ1-1,.,.
CASSLKGAIFRSYEQYF,TGTGCCAGCAGTTTAAAGGGGGCGATTTTTCGGTCCTACGAGCAGTACTTC,TRBV28,TRBJ2-7,TRBD1,.
CSVEPQGAQYGYTF,TGCAGCGTTGAACCGCAGGGGGCCCAGTATGGCTACACCTTC,TRBV29-1,TRBJ1-2,TRBD1,.
CASSLEVNTEAFF,TGTGCCAGCAGCTTAGAGGTGAACACTGAAGCTTTCTTT,TRBV7-8,TRBJ1-1,.,.
CAISEGTGVFDTEAFF,TGTGCCATCAGTGAAGGGACAGGGGTTTTCGACACTGAAGCTTTCTTT,TRBV10-3,TRBJ1-1,TRBD1,.
CASSSSGLNTGELFF,TGTGCCAGCAGCTCTAGCGGACTGAACACCGGGGAGCTGTTTTTT,TRBV5-4,TRBJ2-2,TRBD2,.
CASSLAGWDTQYF,TGTGCCAGCAGCTTGGCGGGCTGGGATACGCAGTATTTT,TRBV5-4,TRBJ2-3,.,.
CASSTSGLTSGQYF,TGTGCCAGCAGTACTAGCGGGCTCACGTCAGGGCAGTACTTC,TRBV28,TRBJ2-7,TRBD2,.
CASSVGGDLGEKLFF,TGTGCCAGCAGCGTAGGTGGGGATCTAGGGGAAAAACTGTTTTTT,TRBV9,TRBJ1-4,.,.
CASSVEASTDTQYF,TGTGCCAGCAGCGTAGAGGCCTCCACAGATACGCAGTATTTT,TRBV9,TRBJ2-3,.,.
CASSLSRQTDGYTF,TGCGCCAGCAGCCTCTCCCGTCAGACGGATGGCTACACCTTC,TRBV5-1,TRBJ1-2,.,.
CASSQDPTNEKLFF,TGTGCCAGCAGCCAAGATCCGACTAATGAAAAACTGTTTTTT,TRBV7-8,TRBJ1-4,.,.
CSVSGRANEQFF,TGCAGCGTGAGCGGGAGGGCCAATGAGCAGTTCTTC,TRBV29-1,TRBJ2-1,TRBD2,.
CASSSDRVNEKLFF,TGTGCCAGCAGTTCCGACAGGGTAAACGAAAAACTGTTTTTT,TRBV7-2,TRBJ1-4,TRBD1,.
CASSMTGTTDTQYF,TGCGCCAGCAGCATGACAGGAACCACAGATACGCAGTATTTT,TRBV10-1,TRBJ2-3,.,.
CASSLDKIGTDTQYF,TGTGCCAGCAGCTTGGATAAGATAGGGACAGATACGCAGTATTTT,TRBV5-4,TRBJ2-3,.,.
CASSLLGQGSYEQYF,TGTGCCAGCAGCTTGTTGGGCCAGGGATCCTACGAGCAGTACTTC,TRBV5-6,TRBJ2-7,.,.
CASIRRDSNNGYTF,TGTGCCAGTATCCGGCGGGACAGCAACAATGGCTACACCTTC,TRBV19,TRBJ1-2,TRBD1,.
CASSLVGQPNEKLFF,TGCGCCAGCAGCTTGGTCGGACAGCCGAATGAAAAACTGTTTTTT,TRBV5-1,TRBJ1-4,.,.
CASSFGRGTDTQYF,TGTGCCAGCAGTTTTGGAAGGGGAACAGATACGCAGTATTTT,TRBV27,TRBJ2-3,.,.
CASSLFGFNTEAFF,TGTGCCAGCAGCTTATTCGGGTTTAACACTGAAGCTTTCTTT,TRBV7-2,TRBJ1-1,.,.
CASSLTGTSGGAQETQYF,TGCGCCAGCAGCTTGACCGGGACTAGCGGGGGCGCACAAGAGACCCAGTACTTC,TRBV5-1,TRBJ2-5,TRBD2,.
CASSPVLGGEYGYTF,TGCGCCAGCAGCCCCGTGCTCGGGGGGGAATATGGCTACACCTTC,TRBV4-1,TRBJ1-2,.,.
CASSQDGPGVNTEAFF,TGCGCCAGCAGCCAAGATGGTCCGGGGGTGAACACTGAAGCTTTCTTT,TRBV4-1,TRBJ1-1,.,.
CASSLKQGARNQPQHF,TGTGCCAGCAGTCTAAAGCAGGGGGCTCGAAATCAGCCCCAGCATTTT,TRBV6-6,TRBJ1-5,TRBD1,.
CASSRDRGGGETQYF,TGTGCCAGCAGCCGTGACAGGGGAGGAGGGGAGACCCAGTACTTC,TRBV2,TRBJ2-5,TRBD1,few
CASSSKRGNGEKLFF,TGTGCCAGCAGCTCTAAAAGGGGGAACGGCGAAAAACTGTTTTTT,TRBV5-4,TRBJ1-4,.,.
CASSHGLRGMLSSPGTGELFF,TGTGCCAGCAGCCACGGGTTACGAGGGATGCTTTCCTCTCCCGGTACCGGGGAGCTGTTTTTT,TRBV6-2/TRBV6-3,TRBJ2-2,.,.
CASRGSGRAGELFF,TGTGCCAGCAGGGGTTCGGGACGGGCCGGGGAGCTGTTTTTT,TRBV28,TRBJ2-2,.,.
CASSLRDRGVKGELFF,TGCGCCAGCAGCCTCCGGGACAGGGGAGTTAAAGGGGAGCTGTTTTTT,TRBV5-1,TRBJ2-2,TRBD1,.
CSVGGEDGNTIYF,TGCAGCGTTGGAGGGGAAGATGGAAACACCATATATTTT,TRBV29-1,TRBJ1-3,.,.
CASSPRGDRDEKLFF,TGTGCCAGCAGCCCCCGAGGGGACAGGGATGAAAAACTGTTTTTT,TRBV3-1/TRBV3-2,TRBJ1-4,TRBD1,few
CASSQEGETGELFF,TGCGCCAGCAGCCAAGAGGGAGAGACCGGGGAGCTGTTTTTT,TRBV4-1,TRBJ2-2,.,.
CASKPQGENTEAFF,TGTGCCAGCAAACCACAGGGGGAGAACACTGAAGCTTTCTTT,TRBV6-6,TRBJ1-1,TRBD1,.
CASSGYAYRGRTDTQYF,TGCGCCAGCAGCGGCTACGCGTACAGGGGGCGAACAGATACGCAGTATTTT,TRBV5-1,TRBJ2-3,TRBD1,.
CASSQGRGGSTEQFF,TGTGCCAGCAGCCAAGGGAGGGGCGGGAGCACTGAGCAGTTCTTC,TRBV3-1/TRBV3-2,TRBJ2-1,TRBD2,.
CASSYEGQGGNEQYF,TGTGCCAGCAGTTACGAAGGCCAGGGAGGCAACGAGCAGTACTTC,TRBV6-2/TRBV6-3,TRBJ2-7,.,once
CATRDRATGELFF,TGTGCCACCCGGGACAGGGCGACCGGGGAGCTGTTTTTT,TRBV2,TRBJ2-2,TRBD1,once
CASKDRGIYQPQHF,TGTGCCAGTAAAGACAGGGGGATTTATCAGCCCCAGCATTTT,TRBV19,TRBJ1-5,TRBD1,.
CASGGQGATQPQHF,TGTGCCAGTGGGGGACAGGGGGCAACTCAGCCCCAGCATTTT,TRBV19,TRBJ1-5,TRBD1,.